This TCR beta chain is drawn from a study of vaccination and CD4 T cells after COVID-19. General study findings and limits: Spike mono-reactivity held for 304 of 307 vaccine-specific clones in convalescent patients.

The CDR3 is 15 residues long. Germline assignment: CDR1 MNHNS and CDR2 SASEGT. With 8 bases removed from V and 3 bases from J, the gap between germline ends came to 19 bases. Using its own MiXCR run on the PCR reads, TCRdb lists one record per CDR3 protein. The sample carries roughly 19,000 distinct CDR3 sequences, less than 65% recorded once. This clonotype has only one observation. Its antigen is not known. The chain employs TRBV6-1 and TRBJ1-1; tentatively, D is TRBD1 (6 bases). This specimen was CD4+ T cells from blood, taken after SARS-CoV-2 vaccination. This receptor was taken from a human donor who had recovered from COVID-19. The CDR3, as DNA: TGTGCCAGCCCAGGCAGGGGCCTGGGGTACACTGAAGCTTTCTTT. This gives the protein CASPGRGLGYTEAFF.